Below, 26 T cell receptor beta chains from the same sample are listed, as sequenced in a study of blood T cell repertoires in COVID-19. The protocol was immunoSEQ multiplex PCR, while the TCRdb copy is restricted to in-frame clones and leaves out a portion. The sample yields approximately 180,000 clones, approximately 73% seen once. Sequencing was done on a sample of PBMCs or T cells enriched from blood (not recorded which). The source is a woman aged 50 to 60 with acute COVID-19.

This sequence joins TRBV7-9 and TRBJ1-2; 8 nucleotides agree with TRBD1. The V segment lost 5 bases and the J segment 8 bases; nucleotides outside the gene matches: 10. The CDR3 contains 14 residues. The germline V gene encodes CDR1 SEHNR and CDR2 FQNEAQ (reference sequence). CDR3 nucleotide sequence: TGTGCCAGCAGCCCCCCGGACAGGGCCGGGGGCTACACCTTC. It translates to CASSPPDRAGGYTF.

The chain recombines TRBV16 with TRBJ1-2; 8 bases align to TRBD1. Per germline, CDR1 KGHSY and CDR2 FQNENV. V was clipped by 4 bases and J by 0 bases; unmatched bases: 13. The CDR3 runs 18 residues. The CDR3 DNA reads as TGTGCCAGCAGCCCGGACAGGGCTCAACTAAAAACTAACTATGGCTACACCTTC. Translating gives CASSPDRAQLKTNYGYTF.

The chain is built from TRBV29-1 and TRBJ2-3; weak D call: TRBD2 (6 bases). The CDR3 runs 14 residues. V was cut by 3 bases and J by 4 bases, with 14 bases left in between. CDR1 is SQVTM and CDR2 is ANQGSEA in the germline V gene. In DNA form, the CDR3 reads TGCAGCGTTGATCAACACGGCGGGGCAGATACGCAGTATTTT. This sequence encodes CSVDQHGGADTQYF.

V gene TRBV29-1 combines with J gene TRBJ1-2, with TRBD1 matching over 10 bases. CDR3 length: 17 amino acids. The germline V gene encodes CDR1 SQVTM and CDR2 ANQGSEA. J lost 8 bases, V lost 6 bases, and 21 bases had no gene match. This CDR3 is CSVPGVGQGGNERGYTF. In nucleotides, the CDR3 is TGCAGCGTCCCAGGGGTCGGACAGGGGGGTAATGAACGCGGCTACACCTTC.

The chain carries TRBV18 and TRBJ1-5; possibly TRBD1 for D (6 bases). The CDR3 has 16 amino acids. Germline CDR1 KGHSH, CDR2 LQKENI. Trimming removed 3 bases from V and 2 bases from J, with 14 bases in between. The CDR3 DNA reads TGTGCCAGCTCACCGACGGGGGGCGGGGGCAATCAGCCCCAGCATTTT. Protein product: CASSPTGGGGNQPQHF.

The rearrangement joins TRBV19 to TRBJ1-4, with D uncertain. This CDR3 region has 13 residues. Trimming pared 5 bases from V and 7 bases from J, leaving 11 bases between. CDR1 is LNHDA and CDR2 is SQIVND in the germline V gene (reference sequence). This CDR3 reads CASSGRNIEKLFF. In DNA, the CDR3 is TGTGCCAGTAGTGGCAGGAATATTGAAAAACTGTTTTTT.

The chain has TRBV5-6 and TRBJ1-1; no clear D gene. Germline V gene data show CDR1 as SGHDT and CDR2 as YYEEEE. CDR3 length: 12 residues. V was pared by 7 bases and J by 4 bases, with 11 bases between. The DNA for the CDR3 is TGTGCCAGCTTTCGGGAGGCCACTGAAGCTTTCTTT. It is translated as CASFREATEAFF. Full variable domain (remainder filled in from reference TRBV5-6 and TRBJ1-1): DAGVTQSPTHLIKTRGQQVTLRCSPKSGHDTVSWYQQALGQGPQFIFQYYEEEERQRGNFPDRFSGHQFPNYSSELNVNALLLGDSALYLCASFREATEAFFGQGTRLTVV.

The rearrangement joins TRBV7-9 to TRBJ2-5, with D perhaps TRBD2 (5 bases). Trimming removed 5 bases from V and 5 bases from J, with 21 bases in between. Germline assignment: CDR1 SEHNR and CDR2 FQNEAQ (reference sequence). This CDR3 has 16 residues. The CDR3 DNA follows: TGTGCCAGCAGCCTTAACGATAGAGGACTTCGGGAGACCCAGTACTTC. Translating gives CASSLNDRGLRETQYF.

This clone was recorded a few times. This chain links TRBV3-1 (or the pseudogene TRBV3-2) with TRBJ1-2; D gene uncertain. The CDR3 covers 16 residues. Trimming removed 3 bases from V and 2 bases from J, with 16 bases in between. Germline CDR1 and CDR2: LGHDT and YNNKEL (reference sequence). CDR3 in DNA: TGTGCCAGCAGCCAGGGTTTAAGGGCGGGCAACTATGGCTACACCTTC. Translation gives CASSQGLRAGNYGYTF.

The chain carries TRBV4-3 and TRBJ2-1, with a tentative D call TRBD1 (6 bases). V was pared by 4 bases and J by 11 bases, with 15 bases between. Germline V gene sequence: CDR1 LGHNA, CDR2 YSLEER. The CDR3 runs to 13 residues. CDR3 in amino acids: CASSPKGDYKQFF. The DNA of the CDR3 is TGCGCCAGCAGCCCAAAGGGGGATTACAAGCAGTTCTTC.

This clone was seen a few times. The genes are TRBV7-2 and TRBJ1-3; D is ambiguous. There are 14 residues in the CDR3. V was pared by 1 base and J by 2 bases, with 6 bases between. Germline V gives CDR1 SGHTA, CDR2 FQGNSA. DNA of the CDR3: TGTGCCAGCAGCTTAGAGGCGGCTGGAAACACCATATATTTT. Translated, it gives CASSLEAAGNTIYF.

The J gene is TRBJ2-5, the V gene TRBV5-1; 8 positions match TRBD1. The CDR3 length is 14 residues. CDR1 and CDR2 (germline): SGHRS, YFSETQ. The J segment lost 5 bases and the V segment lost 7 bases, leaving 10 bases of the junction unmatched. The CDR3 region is CASQPTGGSETQYF. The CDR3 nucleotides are TGCGCCAGCCAACCAACAGGGGGGTCCGAGACCCAGTACTTC.

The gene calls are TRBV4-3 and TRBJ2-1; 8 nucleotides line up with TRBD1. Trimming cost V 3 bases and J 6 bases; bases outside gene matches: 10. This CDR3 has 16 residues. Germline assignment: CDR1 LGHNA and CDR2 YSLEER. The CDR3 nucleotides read TGCGCCAGCAGCCAGCTCTTCAGGGGGCATGGCAATGAGCAGTTCTTC. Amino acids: CASSQLFRGHGNEQFF.

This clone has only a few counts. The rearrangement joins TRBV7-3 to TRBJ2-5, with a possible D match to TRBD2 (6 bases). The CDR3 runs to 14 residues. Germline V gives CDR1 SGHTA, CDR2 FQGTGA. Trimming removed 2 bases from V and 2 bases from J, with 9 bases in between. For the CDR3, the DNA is TGTGCCAGCAGCTTAGCGGGGAGACAAGAGACCCAGTACTTC. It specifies CASSLAGRQETQYF.

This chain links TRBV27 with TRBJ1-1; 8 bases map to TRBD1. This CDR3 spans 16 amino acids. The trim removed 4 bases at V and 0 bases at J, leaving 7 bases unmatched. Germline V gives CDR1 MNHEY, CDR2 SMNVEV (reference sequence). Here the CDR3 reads CASSSPRTGLNTEAFF. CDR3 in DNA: TGTGCCAGCAGTTCCCCCCGGACAGGGCTGAACACTGAAGCTTTCTTT.

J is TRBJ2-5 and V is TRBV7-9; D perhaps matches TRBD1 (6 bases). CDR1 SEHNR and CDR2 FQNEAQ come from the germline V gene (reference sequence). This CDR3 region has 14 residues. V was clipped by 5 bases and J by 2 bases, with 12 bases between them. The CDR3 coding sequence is TGTGCCAGCAGCCTGGACAGCCGACAAGAGACCCAGTACTTC. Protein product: CASSLDSRQETQYF.

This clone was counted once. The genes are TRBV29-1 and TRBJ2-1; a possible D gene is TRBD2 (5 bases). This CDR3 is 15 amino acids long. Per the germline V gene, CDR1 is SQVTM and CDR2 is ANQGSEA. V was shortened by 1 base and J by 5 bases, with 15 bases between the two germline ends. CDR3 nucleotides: TGCAGCGTTGAAGCACGGGGTAAGATGCACAATGAGCAGTTCTTC. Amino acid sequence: CSVEARGKMHNEQFF.

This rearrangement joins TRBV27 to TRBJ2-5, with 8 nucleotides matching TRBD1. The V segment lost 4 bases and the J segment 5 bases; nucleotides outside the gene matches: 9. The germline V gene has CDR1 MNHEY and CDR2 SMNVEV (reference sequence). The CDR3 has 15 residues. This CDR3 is CASSSWTGPRETQYF. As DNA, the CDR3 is TGTGCCAGCAGTTCATGGACAGGGCCGAGGGAGACCCAGTACTTC.

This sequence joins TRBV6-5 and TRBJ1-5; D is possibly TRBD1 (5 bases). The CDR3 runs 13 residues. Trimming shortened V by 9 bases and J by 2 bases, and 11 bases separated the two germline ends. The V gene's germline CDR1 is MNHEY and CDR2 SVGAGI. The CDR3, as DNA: TGTGCCAGTGGGGCGTCCGGCAATCAGCCCCAGCATTTT. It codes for CASGASGNQPQHF.

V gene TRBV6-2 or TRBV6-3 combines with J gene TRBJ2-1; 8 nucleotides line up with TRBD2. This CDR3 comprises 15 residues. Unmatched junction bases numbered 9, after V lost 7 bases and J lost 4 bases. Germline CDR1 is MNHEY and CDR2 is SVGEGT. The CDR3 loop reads CASIPGGGFYNEQFF. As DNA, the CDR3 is TGTGCCAGCATCCCGGGGGGGGGATTTTACAATGAGCAGTTCTTC.

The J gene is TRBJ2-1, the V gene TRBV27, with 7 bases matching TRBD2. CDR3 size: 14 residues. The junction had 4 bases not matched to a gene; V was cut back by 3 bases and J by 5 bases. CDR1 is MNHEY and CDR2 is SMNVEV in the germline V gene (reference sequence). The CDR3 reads CASSFGLADNEQFF. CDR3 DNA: TGTGCCAGCAGTTTCGGGCTAGCGGACAATGAGCAGTTCTTC.

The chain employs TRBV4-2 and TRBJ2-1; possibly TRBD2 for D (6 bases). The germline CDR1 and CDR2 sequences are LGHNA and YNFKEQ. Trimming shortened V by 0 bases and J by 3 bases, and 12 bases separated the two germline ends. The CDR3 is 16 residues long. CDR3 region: CASSQEGGPRYNEQFF. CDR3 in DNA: TGTGCCAGCAGCCAAGAGGGGGGACCGCGCTACAATGAGCAGTTCTTC.

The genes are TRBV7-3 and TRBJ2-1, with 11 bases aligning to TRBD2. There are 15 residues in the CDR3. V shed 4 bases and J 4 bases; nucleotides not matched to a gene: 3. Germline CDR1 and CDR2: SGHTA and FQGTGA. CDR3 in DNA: TGTGCCAGCAGCTCGACTAGCGGGGCGTACAATGAGCAGTTCTTC. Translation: CASSSTSGAYNEQFF.

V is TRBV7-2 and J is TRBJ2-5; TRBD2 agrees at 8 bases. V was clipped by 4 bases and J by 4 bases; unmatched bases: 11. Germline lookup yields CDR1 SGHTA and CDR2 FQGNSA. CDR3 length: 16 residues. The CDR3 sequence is CASSSRLGGARETQYF. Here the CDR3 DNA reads TGTGCCAGCAGCTCCAGACTCGGGGGGGCACGAGAGACCCAGTACTTC.

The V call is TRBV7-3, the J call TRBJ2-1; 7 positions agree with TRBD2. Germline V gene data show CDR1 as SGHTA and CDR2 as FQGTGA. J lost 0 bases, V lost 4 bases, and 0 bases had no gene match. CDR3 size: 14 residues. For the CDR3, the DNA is TGTGCCAGCAGCTCGGGGGGCTCCTACAATGAGCAGTTCTTC. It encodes CASSSGGSYNEQFF. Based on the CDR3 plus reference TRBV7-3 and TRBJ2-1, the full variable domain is GAGVSQTPSNKVTEKGKYVELRCDPISGHTALYWYRQSLGQGPEFLIYFQGTGAADDSGLPNDRFFAVRPEGSVSTLKIQRTERGDSAVYLCASSSGGSYNEQFFGPGTRLTVL.

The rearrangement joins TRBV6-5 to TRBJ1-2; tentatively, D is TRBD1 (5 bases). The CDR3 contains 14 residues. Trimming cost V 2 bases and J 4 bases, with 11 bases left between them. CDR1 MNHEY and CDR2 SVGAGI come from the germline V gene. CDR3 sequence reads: CASSYSQGSYGYTF. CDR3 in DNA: TGTGCCAGCAGTTACAGTCAGGGTAGCTATGGCTACACCTTC.